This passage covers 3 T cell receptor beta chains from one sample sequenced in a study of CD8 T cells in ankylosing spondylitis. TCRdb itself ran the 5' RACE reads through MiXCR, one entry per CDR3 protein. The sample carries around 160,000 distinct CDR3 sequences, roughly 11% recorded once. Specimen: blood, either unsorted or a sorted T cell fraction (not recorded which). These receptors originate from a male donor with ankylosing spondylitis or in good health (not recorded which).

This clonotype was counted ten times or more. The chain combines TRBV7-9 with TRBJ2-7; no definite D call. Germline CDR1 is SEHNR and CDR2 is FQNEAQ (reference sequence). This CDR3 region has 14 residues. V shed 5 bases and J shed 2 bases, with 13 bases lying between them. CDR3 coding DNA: TGTGCCAGCAGCCCTTCGGGTCGTGCCTACGAGCAGTACTTC. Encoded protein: CASSPSGRAYEQYF.

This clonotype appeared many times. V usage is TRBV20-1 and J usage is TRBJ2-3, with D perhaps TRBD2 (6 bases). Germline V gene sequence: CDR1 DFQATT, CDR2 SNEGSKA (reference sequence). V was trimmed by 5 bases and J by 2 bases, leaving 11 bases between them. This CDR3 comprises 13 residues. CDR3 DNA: TGCAGTGCTTTGACTAGACACACAGATACGCAGTATTTT. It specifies CSALTRHTDTQYF.

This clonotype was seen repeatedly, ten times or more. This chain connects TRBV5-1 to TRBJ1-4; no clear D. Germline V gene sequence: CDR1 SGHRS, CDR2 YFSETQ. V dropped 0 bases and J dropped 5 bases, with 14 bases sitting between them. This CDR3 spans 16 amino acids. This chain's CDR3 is CASSLAGGLGNEKLFF. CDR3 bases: TGCGCCAGCAGCTTGGCCGGAGGACTGGGAAATGAAAAACTGTTTTTT.